The 26 T cell receptor beta chains presented below share a single source sample, sequenced in a study of molecular identifiers for immune sequencing clone quantification. In TCRdb, the PCR reads were re-called with MiXCR into one record per CDR3 protein. The table lists tens of thousands of distinct CDR3 sequences, around 18% of them singletons. Sequenced sample: naive CD8+ T cells from blood, with Jurkat cell RNA spiked in. This sample's subset: FACS-sorted CD8+CD4-CCR7+CD45RA+ naive T cells. These receptors all stem from a human donor in good health. Some libraries in this study had Jurkat cell RNA spiked in.

This clonotype was seen a handful of times. This rearrangement joins TRBV20-1 to TRBJ1-5; D is uncertain. This CDR3 spans 11 amino acids. Trimming removed 5 bases from V and 6 bases from J, with 8 bases in between. Germline V gene lookup returns CDR1 DFQATT and CDR2 SNEGSKA (reference sequence). CDR3 protein: CSAEELQPQHF. CDR3 bases: TGCAGTGCTGAGGAGCTTCAGCCCCAGCATTTT.

This chain links TRBV14 with TRBJ2-7, with D perhaps being TRBD1 or TRBD2 (5 bases each). The germline V gene encodes CDR1 SGHDN and CDR2 FVKESK. V was shortened by 8 bases and J by 2 bases, with 13 bases between the two germline ends. The length of the CDR3 is 13 residues. The CDR3 region has the DNA TGTGCCAGCGGTAGGGACGGGGCCTACGAGCAGTACTTC. Protein sequence: CASGRDGAYEQYF. Together with reference TRBV14 and TRBJ2-7, the CDR3 gives the full variable domain: EAGVTQFPSHSVIEKGQTVTLRCDPISGHDNLYWYRRVMGKEIKFLLHFVKESKQDESGMPNNRFLAERTGGTYSTLKVQPAELEDSGVYFCASGRDGAYEQYFGPGTRLTVT.

This clonotype was found a few times. The rearrangement links TRBV24-1 to TRBJ2-1; TRBD2 is a possible D gene (6 bases). Germline CDR1 KGHDR, CDR2 SFDVKD. V was shortened by 8 bases and J by 2 bases, with 12 bases between the two germline ends. The CDR3 extends over 14 amino acids. The CDR3 nucleotides read TGTGCCACCATAGGCGGGACTCCCTACAATGAGCAGTTCTTC. Translated, it gives CATIGGTPYNEQFF.

This clonotype was recorded a few times. This chain links TRBV27 with TRBJ1-6; D unresolved. CDR1 and CDR2 from the germline V gene are MNHEY and SMNVEV (reference sequence). V gave up 9 bases and J gave up 4 bases, with 13 bases separating them. The CDR3 runs to 14 residues. CDR3 coding DNA: TGTGCCAGTAGTCAAGACATATATAATTCACCCCTCCACTTT. Translation: CASSQDIYNSPLHF.

The chain joins TRBV6-2 or TRBV6-3 to TRBJ2-5; D uncertain. This CDR3 spans 16 amino acids. The V gene's germline CDR1 is MNHEY and CDR2 SVGEGT. Trimming shortened V by 8 bases and J by 4 bases, and 23 bases separated the two germline ends. The CDR3 loop is CASGSHTRVDGETQYF. The DNA for the CDR3 is TGTGCCAGCGGTTCCCACACTCGGGTAGACGGAGAGACCCAGTACTTC.

Only a few counts were recorded for this clonotype. The J gene is TRBJ2-1, the V gene TRBV27; possibly TRBD2 for D (6 bases). The V end was cut by 5 bases, the J end by 4 bases, with 18 bases between. This CDR3 spans 16 amino acids. Germline CDR1 and CDR2: MNHEY and SMNVEV (reference sequence). As DNA, the CDR3 is TGTGCCAGCAGTCCCCGACTAGTAGGCTCGTACAATGAGCAGTTCTTC. Protein: CASSPRLVGSYNEQFF.

This clonotype was detected ten times or more. The rearrangement links TRBV6-1 to TRBJ1-1; TRBD1 agrees at 7 bases. J lost 0 bases, V lost 7 bases, and 11 bases had no gene match. CDR1 and CDR2 from the germline V gene are MNHNS and SASEGT. This CDR3 is 16 amino acids long. The DNA of the CDR3 is TGTGCCAGCAAAAGGACCGGGACAGCCATGAACACTGAAGCTTTCTTT. Its protein product is CASKRTGTAMNTEAFF.

This clonotype has ten or more counts. The chain carries TRBV4-1 and TRBJ2-3; 10 nucleotides match TRBD2. The CDR3 loop spans 16 amino acids. The ends lost 1 base at V and 4 bases at J; junction bases unmatched: 5. CDR1 and CDR2 (germline): MGHRA, YSYEKL. CDR3 residues: CASSQGSLAGADTQYF. The DNA of the CDR3 is TGCGCCAGCAGCCAAGGATCCCTAGCGGGAGCAGATACGCAGTATTTT.

Of note for this clonotype: A single base separates this from a much larger clone, so it may be a read error. The chain employs TRBV24-1 and TRBJ2-1; no definite D call. Per germline, CDR1 KGHDR and CDR2 SFDVKD. The CDR3 is 14 amino acids. The CDR3 DNA reads as TGTGCCACCAGTGATTTATACGGGTCCGATGAGCAGCTCTTC. It translates to CATSDLYGSDEQLF.

As concerns this clonotype: A much larger clone differs by one base, so this may be a read error. The rearrangement uses TRBV24-1 and TRBJ2-3; D is ambiguous. The germline V gene encodes CDR1 KGHDR and CDR2 SFDVKD. The CDR3 is 16 residues long. V was clipped by 3 bases and J by 0 bases, with 12 bases between them. The CDR3 is CATSDTDRPSTDTQYF. The DNA for the CDR3 is TGTGCCACCAGTGATACGGACCGGCCTAGCACAGATACGCAGTATTTT.

The table lists this clonotype with many counts. The chain uses TRBV7-6 and TRBJ2-5, with 11 bases that match TRBD1. Looked up from germline, CDR1 is SGHVS and CDR2 is FNYEAQ. With V trimmed by 2 bases and J by 2 bases, 7 bases remained unmatched. The CDR3 runs to 17 residues. The CDR3 nucleotides are TGTGCCAGCAGCTTAACTTCCGGGACAGGGGGTCAAGAGACCCAGTACTTC. It is translated as CASSLTSGTGGQETQYF.

The J gene is TRBJ2-1, the V gene TRBV6-2 or TRBV6-3; either TRBD1 or TRBD2 may supply D (5 bases each). The germline CDR1 and CDR2 sequences are MNHEY and SVGEGT. Deletions cut 2 bases from V and 6 bases from J, with 29 bases between. The CDR3 runs to 20 residues. The CDR3 coding sequence is TGTGCCAGCAGTTACCACCCCTGGGCGCAGGGAGTTAGTCTCGGCAATGAGCAGTTCTTC. The encoded protein is CASSYHPWAQGVSLGNEQFF.

This clonotype has ten or more counts. The chain is built from TRBV4-2 and TRBJ1-1, with D tentatively TRBD1 (6 bases). The CDR3 totals 15 residues. V lost 0 bases to trimming and J lost 3 bases, with 11 bases between them. Germline V gene lookup returns CDR1 LGHNA and CDR2 YNFKEQ. CDR3 sequence (DNA): TGTGCCAGCAGCCAAGACAGGGGTTATGACACTGAAGCTTTCTTT. Protein product: CASSQDRGYDTEAFF.

This clonotype was detected many times. The V and J genes are TRBV30 and TRBJ2-5, with D uncertain. Trimming shortened V by 4 bases and J by 5 bases, and 11 bases separated the two germline ends. The CDR3 extends over 12 amino acids. Germline V CDR1 and CDR2: GTSNPN, SVGIG (reference sequence). CDR3 nucleotides: TGTGCCTGGACTAGACTGGGGGAGACCCAGTACTTC. Protein sequence: CAWTRLGETQYF.

As to this clonotype: A clone one base away is much larger, so this may be a read error. J is TRBJ2-1 and V is TRBV29-1, with D perhaps matching TRBD2 (6 bases). This CDR3 region has 18 residues. V was pared by 0 bases and J by 6 bases, with 24 bases between. The germline V gene encodes CDR1 SQVTM and CDR2 ANQGSEA. The CDR3: CSVEDRASWTMSSNEQFF. CDR3 coding DNA: TGCAGCGTTGAAGATCGGGCGTCGTGGACTATGTCTAGCAATGAGCAGTTCTTC.

This clonotype was counted many times. The J gene is TRBJ1-1, the V gene TRBV30; D unresolved. The V gene's germline CDR1 is GTSNPN and CDR2 SVGIG (reference sequence). The germline V and J ends were trimmed by 0 bases and 8 bases, with 13 bases remaining between them. The CDR3 runs to 13 residues. CDR3 DNA: TGTGCCTGGAGTGTAGTAAAACCCGGAGAAGCTTTCTTT. It encodes CAWSVVKPGEAFF.

This clonotype showed up many times. The chain employs TRBV6-2 or TRBV6-3 and TRBJ2-1; the match to TRBD2 covers 12 bases. The CDR3 runs to 14 residues. J lost 6 bases, V lost 4 bases, and 1 base had no gene match. CDR1 MNHEY and CDR2 SVGEGT come from the germline V gene. The CDR3 reads CASSSLAGGNEQFF. For the CDR3, the DNA is TGTGCCAGCAGTTCACTAGCGGGAGGCAATGAGCAGTTCTTC.

A word on this clonotype: One end of the junction is discordant with germline, which a read error may explain. V gene TRBV12-3 or TRBV12-4 combines with J gene TRBJ2-1, with D unresolved. CDR3 length: 11 amino acids. In DNA, the CDR3 is TGTGTCAGCAGCCCAAGTCATGAGCAGTTCTTC. It translates to CVSSPSHEQFF.

This clonotype was counted many times. The chain joins TRBV14 to TRBJ2-3; D perhaps matches TRBD2 (7 bases). The germline V gene encodes CDR1 SGHDN and CDR2 FVKESK. CDR3 length: 17 residues. The V gene lost 0 bases and the J gene lost 2 bases, with 15 bases spanning the gap. Here the CDR3 reads CASSQEGPGGHTDTQYF. CDR3 bases: TGTGCCAGCAGCCAAGAAGGTCCGGGGGGCCACACAGATACGCAGTATTTT. The full variable domain, completed using reference TRBV14 and TRBJ2-3, is EAGVTQFPSHSVIEKGQTVTLRCDPISGHDNLYWYRRVMGKEIKFLLHFVKESKQDESGMPNNRFLAERTGGTYSTLKVQPAELEDSGVYFCASSQEGPGGHTDTQYFGPGTRLTVL.

This clonotype was observed a handful of times. The chain recombines TRBV9 with TRBJ1-1; no reliable D call. The CDR3 spans 12 residues. Germline lookup yields CDR1 SGDLS and CDR2 YYNGEE. The ends were cut back, 3 bases at V and 3 bases at J, with 6 bases in the middle. The CDR3 loop reads CASSATHTEAFF. The CDR3 DNA reads TGTGCCAGCAGCGCAACCCACACTGAAGCTTTCTTT.

Many counts were recorded for this clonotype. This sequence joins TRBV28 and TRBJ2-7; D not certain. CDR1 is MDHEN and CDR2 is SYDVKM in the germline V gene. The ends were cut back, 3 bases at V and 3 bases at J, with 12 bases in the middle. The CDR3 extends over 14 amino acids. The CDR3 bases are TGTGCCAGCAGTTTTCGGGTTAGTCTCTACGAGCAGTACTTC. Its translation: CASSFRVSLYEQYF.

This clonotype was seen many times. The chain links TRBV29-1 to TRBJ1-1, with D hard to call. Germline CDR1 and CDR2: SQVTM and ANQGSEA. This CDR3 spans 14 amino acids. V lost 6 bases, J lost 7 bases, and 21 bases lay in between. The CDR3 here is CSVYLWAEANEAFF. The CDR3 DNA follows: TGCAGCGTCTACCTTTGGGCGGAGGCAAATGAAGCTTTCTTT.

The sample holds many counts of this clonotype. The rearrangement uses TRBV7-8 and TRBJ2-7; the D gene is possibly TRBD1 (6 bases). Germline assignment: CDR1 SGHVS and CDR2 FQNEAQ. V was cut by 5 bases and J by 2 bases, with 16 bases left in between. This CDR3 region has 15 residues. The CDR3 DNA sequence: TGTGCCAGCAGCCCAACCCTAGGGGGACCCTACGAGCAGTACTTC. Protein sequence: CASSPTLGGPYEQYF.

This clonotype has a single count. This could be a read error, since a much larger clone is one nucleotide away. This chain uses TRBV27 with TRBJ2-1; 8 nucleotides align to TRBD2. This CDR3 region has 14 residues. CDR1 is MNHEY and CDR2 is SMNVEV in the germline V gene (reference sequence). DNA for the CDR3: TGTGCCAGCAGCATAGGACTAGCCTACAATGAGCGGTTCTTC. The encoded protein is CASSIGLAYNERFF.

As concerns this clonotype: One base away lies a much larger clone, so this may be a sequencing read error. The J gene is TRBJ2-7, the V gene TRBV7-9; 7 bases align to TRBD1. V shed 10 bases and J 5 bases; nucleotides not matched to a gene: 14. CDR1 SEHNR and CDR2 FQNEAQ come from the germline V gene (reference sequence). The CDR3 is 14 amino acids. CDR3 protein: CATDFTGQGDEQYF. As DNA, the CDR3 is TGTGCCACCGACTTCACTGGGCAGGGGGACGAGCAGTACTTC. Based on the CDR3 plus reference TRBV7-9 and TRBJ2-7, the full variable domain is DTGVSQNPRHKITKRGQNVTFRCDPISEHNRLYWYRQTLGQGPEFLTYFQNEAQLEKSRLLSDRFSAERPKGSFSTLEIQRTEQGDSAMYLCATDFTGQGDEQYFGPGTRLTVT.

This clonotype was counted many times. The rearrangement joins TRBV5-1 to TRBJ2-5; D is perhaps TRBD1 (6 bases). The CDR3 runs to 17 residues. The germline CDR1 and CDR2 sequences are SGHRS and YFSETQ. Trimming took 0 bases from V and 5 from J, leaving 20 bases between them. CDR3 DNA sequence: TGCGCCAGCAGCTTGGACCCTAACAGGGCTGGGGAGGAGACCCAGTACTTC. Protein product: CASSLDPNRAGEETQYF.